A single sample gave rise to the 30 T cell receptor beta chains below, sequenced in a study of PD-L1 blockade in urothelial cancer. TCRdb's copy holds only in-frame clones and misses some; the assay was immunoSEQ multiplex PCR. The top ten clones hold around 8.9% of a sample with 35,000 to 45,000 clones, just over 35% of them seen once. This material consisted of tumor tissue, taken before atezolizumab (anti-PD-L1) treatment. Receptors originate from a man aged 60-69 years with urothelial cancer.

The chain joins TRBV6-8 to TRBJ2-1; no reliable D call. The CDR3 is 13 amino acids. V was cut by 5 bases and J by 13 bases, with 18 bases left in between. Germline-derived CDR1 and CDR2 are MNHGY and SAAAGT. The DNA for the CDR3 is TGTGCCAGCAGTCCCCTCCGGGTTCTAGGACAGTTCTTC. Its translation: CASSPLRVLGQFF.

This chain joins TRBV18 and TRBJ2-7, with D perhaps TRBD1 (6 bases). Germline V gene lookup returns CDR1 KGHSH and CDR2 LQKENI. The CDR3 totals 13 residues. V shed 2 bases and J shed 3 bases, with 8 bases lying between them. As DNA, the CDR3 is TGTGCCAGCTCACCATTAGGGGGCTACGAGCAGTACTTC. Its translation is CASSPLGGYEQYF. Full variable domain (remainder filled in from reference TRBV18 and TRBJ2-7): NAGVMQNPRHLVRRRGQEARLRCSPMKGHSHVYWYRQLPEEGLKFMVYLQKENIIDESGMPKERFSAEFPKEGPSILRIQQVVRGDSAAYFCASSPLGGYEQYFGPGTRLTVT.

This clone was picked up a small number of times. The rearrangement links TRBV11-3 to TRBJ2-5, with D hard to call. The CDR3 consists of 15 residues. V lost 1 base and J 1 base, leaving 10 bases between the germline ends. CDR1 and CDR2 (germline): SGHNT, YENEEA. The CDR3 reads CASSLGAQTQETQYF. CDR3 sequence (DNA): TGTGCCAGCAGCTTAGGAGCACAGACCCAAGAGACCCAGTACTTC.

This clone is deemed medium-sized (0.01 to 0.1%). The chain uses TRBV19 and TRBJ1-2; 9 nucleotides agree with TRBD1. The length of the CDR3 is 15 residues. Germline V lookup: CDR1 LNHDA, CDR2 SQIVND (reference sequence). The junction had 5 bases not matched to a gene; V was cut back by 4 bases and J by 2 bases. CDR3 coding DNA: TGTGCCAGTAGTACCCGACAGGGGGGGAACTATGGCTACACCTTC. This sequence encodes CASSTRQGGNYGYTF.

There are many counts of this clone. The gene calls are TRBV9 and TRBJ2-2; 10 positions agree with TRBD2. The V gene's germline CDR1 is SGDLS and CDR2 YYNGEE. The trim removed 0 bases at V and 4 bases at J, leaving 9 bases unmatched. This CDR3 spans 18 amino acids. CDR3 nucleotide sequence: TGTGCCAGCAGCGTAGGCAGCGGGGGGGACCTTAGCACCGGGGAGCTGTTTTTT. The encoded protein is CASSVGSGGDLSTGELFF.

The chain recombines TRBV19 with TRBJ2-3; 10 nucleotides match TRBD2. This CDR3 has 16 residues. Germline values: CDR1 LNHDA, CDR2 SQIVND (reference sequence). V was clipped by 4 bases and J by 3 bases; unmatched bases: 7. CDR3 loop: CASSSRSSGRTDTQYF. The CDR3 coding sequence is TGTGCCAGTAGTAGCCGCTCTAGCGGGAGAACAGATACGCAGTATTTT.

This clone came up a few times. The chain couples TRBV7-8 to TRBJ2-3; D call uncertain. Per the germline V gene, CDR1 is SGHVS and CDR2 is FQNEAQ. CDR3 length: 13 residues. V dropped 2 bases and J dropped 6 bases, with 9 bases sitting between them. The DNA for the CDR3 is TGTGCCAGCAGCTTAACTGATGGGGATACGCAGTATTTT. This translates into CASSLTDGDTQYF.

The chain uses TRBV19 and TRBJ1-3; the D gene is possibly TRBD1 (5 bases). Germline V lookup: CDR1 LNHDA, CDR2 SQIVND (reference sequence). The CDR3 totals 15 residues. V lost 11 bases and J 0 bases, leaving 17 bases between the germline ends. For the CDR3, the DNA is TGTGCCGCCAGGCGGGGGGACTACTCTGGAAACACCATATATTTT. Its translation: CAARRGDYSGNTIYF.

J is TRBJ1-2 and V is TRBV29-1, with TRBD1 identical over 8 bases. This CDR3 region has 14 residues. V dropped 7 bases and J dropped 4; count of bases not matched to a gene: 11. CDR1 is SQVTM, CDR2 ANQGSEA, per germline. CDR3 protein: CSAERAGGLYGYTF. Written as DNA, the CDR3 is TGCAGCGCCGAAAGGGCAGGGGGCCTCTATGGCTACACCTTC.

Ten or more counts support this clone. The chain combines TRBV11-3 with TRBJ1-5, with 7 bases aligning to TRBD1. In germline, CDR1 is SGHNT, CDR2 YENEEA. CDR3 length equals 15 residues. V lost 5 bases, J lost 6 bases, and 10 bases stayed unmatched. CDR3 nucleotides: TGTGCCAGCAGCCCGTTAGGGACAGTGAGTCAGCCCCAGCATTTT. Its translation: CASSPLGTVSQPQHF.

This clone was found a few times. Other DNA sequences in the same sample also yield this CDR3. V usage is TRBV14 and J usage is TRBJ2-7; D is unclear. CDR1 and CDR2 (germline): SGHDN, FVKESK. Trimming stripped 0 bases from V and 6 bases from J, with 3 bases between. The CDR3 runs 11 residues. As DNA, the CDR3 is TGTGCCAGCAGCCAAGAAATCGAGCAGTACTTC. This translates into CASSQEIEQYF.

This clone was observed a few times. CDR3 in amino acids: CASSYQSNQPQHF. CDR3 DNA sequence: TGTGCCAGCAGCTACCAGAGCAATCAGCCCCAGCATTTT. This rearrangement joins TRBV9 to TRBJ1-5; no definite D call. The CDR3 is 13 amino acids. The V and J ends lost 4 bases and 1 base respectively, with 6 bases between them. Looked up from germline, CDR1 is SGDLS and CDR2 is YYNGEE.

The chain carries TRBV5-1 and TRBJ2-3, with TRBD2 matching over 12 bases. This CDR3 region has 16 residues. CDR1 is SGHRS, CDR2 YFSETQ, per germline. V was pared by 4 bases and J by 2 bases, with 5 bases of the junction left unmatched. The CDR3 DNA reads TGCGCCAGCAGCGCGGGACTAGCGGGTTACACAGATACGCAGTATTTT. Translation gives CASSAGLAGYTDTQYF. Full variable domain (rest looked up from reference TRBV5-1 and TRBJ2-3): KAGVTQTPRYLIKTRGQQVTLSCSPISGHRSVSWYQQTPGQGLQFLFEYFSETQRNKGNFPGRFSGRQFSNSRSEMNVSTLELGDSALYLCASSAGLAGYTDTQYFGPGTRLTVL.

This sequence joins TRBV28 and TRBJ1-2, with unresolved D. Germline values: CDR1 MDHEN, CDR2 SYDVKM. The CDR3 has 15 amino acids. V lost 6 bases, J lost 0 bases, and 14 bases lay in between. CDR3 loop: CASRKGGSTNYGYTF. As DNA, the CDR3 is TGTGCCAGCAGAAAAGGTGGTTCTACTAACTATGGCTACACCTTC.

J is TRBJ1-4 and V is TRBV18; no firm D call. This CDR3 comprises 14 residues. CDR1 and CDR2 (germline): KGHSH, LQKENI. The ends were cut back, 3 bases at V and 5 bases at J, with 10 bases in the middle. Written as DNA, the CDR3 is TGTGCCAGCTCACCGTCCGACTCAAATGAAAAACTGTTTTTT. Residues: CASSPSDSNEKLFF.

The chain combines TRBV28 with TRBJ1-3; D is unclear. The V end lost 3 bases, the J end lost 0 bases, and 6 bases lay between the germline ends. The germline V gene has CDR1 MDHEN and CDR2 SYDVKM. The CDR3 length is 14 residues. The CDR3 sequence is CASSFFSSGNTIYF. CDR3 coding DNA: TGTGCCAGCAGTTTTTTTAGCTCTGGAAACACCATATATTTT.

This clone was recorded a few times. The chain carries TRBV11-3 and TRBJ2-2; D remains unclear. V was trimmed by 5 bases and J by 1 base, leaving 8 bases between them. The CDR3 spans 14 residues. The V gene's germline CDR1 is SGHNT and CDR2 YENEEA. DNA of the CDR3: TGTGCCAGCAGCATCCCTCAGAACACCGGGGAGCTGTTTTTT. The encoded protein is CASSIPQNTGELFF.

This clone was seen only a few times. The rearrangement joins TRBV11-3 to TRBJ1-1; D uncertain. CDR1 is SGHNT, CDR2 YENEEA, per germline. The CDR3 totals 14 residues. V gave up 5 bases and J gave up 1 base, with 11 bases separating them. This CDR3 reads CASSRALQNTEAFF. The CDR3 coding sequence is TGTGCCAGCAGCAGGGCGTTACAGAACACTGAAGCTTTCTTT. The complete variable domain, with remaining parts taken from reference TRBV11-3 and TRBJ1-1, reads EAGVVQSPRYKIIEKKQPVAFWCNPISGHNTLYWYLQNLGQGPELLIRYENEEAVDDSQLPKDRFSAERLKGVDSTLKIQPAELGDSAVYLCASSRALQNTEAFFGQGTRLTVV.

This clone was seen a few times. The chain carries TRBV6-8 and TRBJ2-7; D gene uncertain. Germline V gene lookup returns CDR1 MNHGY and CDR2 SAAAGT. V was pared by 6 bases and J by 3 bases, with 15 bases between. The CDR3 spans 14 residues. The CDR3: CASSLTSPNYEQYF. For the CDR3, the DNA is TGTGCCAGCAGCCTGACGAGCCCCAACTACGAGCAGTACTTC.

V is TRBV28 and J is TRBJ2-7, with 7 bases aligning to TRBD1. The V and J ends lost 7 bases and 3 bases, in that order; junction bases with no gene match: 12. Germline V gives CDR1 MDHEN, CDR2 SYDVKM. The CDR3 totals 15 residues. The chain's CDR3 is CASNPAGQGDYEQYF. The DNA of the CDR3 is TGTGCCAGCAACCCGGCCGGGCAGGGGGACTACGAGCAGTACTTC.

The rearrangement links TRBV30 to TRBJ1-5; D is perhaps TRBD1 (5 bases). CDR3 length equals 12 residues. The germline V gene encodes CDR1 GTSNPN and CDR2 SVGIG (reference sequence). The germline V and J ends were trimmed by 0 bases and 7 bases, with 7 bases remaining between them. The CDR3: CAWSVQGQPQHF. The CDR3 DNA reads TGTGCCTGGAGTGTCCAGGGCCAGCCCCAGCATTTT.

This chain joins TRBV27 and TRBJ1-1; no clear D gene. This CDR3 comprises 13 residues. V was shortened by 1 base and J by 5 bases, with 8 bases between the two germline ends. Germline lookup yields CDR1 MNHEY and CDR2 SMNVEV (reference sequence). The CDR3 DNA follows: TGTGCCAGCAGTTTATTGCAGATGACTGAAGCTTTCTTT. Its translation is CASSLLQMTEAFF.

The CDR3 bases are TGTGCCAGCAGTCCCAGCGGGAGGGCCTTCGATGAGCAGTTCTTC. Amino acids: CASSPSGRAFDEQFF. This chain connects TRBV28 to TRBJ2-1; the match to TRBD2 covers 10 bases. The CDR3 is made up of 15 amino acids. CDR1 is MDHEN, CDR2 SYDVKM, per germline. V was pared by 5 bases and J by 8 bases, with 9 bases of the junction left unmatched.

The V call is TRBV4-1, the J call TRBJ2-3; TRBD1 matches 9 bases. The CDR3 is 17 residues long. Germline CDR1 and CDR2: MGHRA and YSYEKL. J gave up 0 bases and V 0 bases, and 4 bases lay outside the gene matches. This CDR3 reads CASSQDVDRGSTDTQYF. DNA of the CDR3: TGCGCCAGCAGCCAAGATGTGGACAGGGGAAGCACAGATACGCAGTATTTT.

This chain joins TRBV19 and TRBJ1-3, with a possible D match to TRBD1 (6 bases). Between the trimmed V and J ends, which lost 7 bases and 3 bases, there was a span of 19 bases. The CDR3 has 16 residues. Germline V gene lookup returns CDR1 LNHDA and CDR2 SQIVND (reference sequence). The CDR3 protein is CASIGSPGADGNTIYF. DNA of the CDR3: TGTGCCAGTATTGGATCACCGGGGGCGGATGGAAACACCATATATTTT.

This clone was detected a few times. The chain joins TRBV6-8 to TRBJ1-4, with D possibly TRBD1 on 6 matching bases. The CDR3 runs 13 residues. Trimming removed 6 bases from V and 9 bases from J, with 14 bases in between. From germline, CDR1 is MNHGY and CDR2 SAAAGT. The CDR3 nucleotides are TGTGCCAGCAGCAGACAGGAGGCCAAAAAACTGTTTTTT. Translating gives CASSRQEAKKLFF.

The chain uses TRBV29-1 and TRBJ2-5; 7 bases align to TRBD2. CDR3 length equals 13 residues. CDR1 SQVTM and CDR2 ANQGSEA come from the germline V gene. With 2 bases clipped from V and 4 bases from J, the junction kept 4 bases outside the gene matches. CDR3 DNA sequence: TGCAGCGTTGAAATGGCGGGAGTAGAGACCCAGTACTTC. Residues: CSVEMAGVETQYF.

This chain uses TRBV14 with TRBJ1-1; D gene unclear. This CDR3 spans 14 amino acids. The V gene lost 0 bases and the J gene lost 4 bases, with 9 bases spanning the gap. Germline V gives CDR1 SGHDN, CDR2 FVKESK. The CDR3 protein is CASSQDGWGTEAFF. The CDR3 nucleotides are TGTGCCAGCAGCCAAGATGGCTGGGGCACTGAAGCTTTCTTT.

This sequence joins TRBV1 and TRBJ2-1; the table's D call of TRBD2 was not tested on the DNA. TRBV1 is a known pseudogene. The CDR3 runs to 14 residues. CDR3 amino acids: CTSSQDGLAGLWFF. The DNA for the CDR3 is TGCACCAGCAGCCAAGATGGACTAGCGGGTTTGTGGTTCTTC.

This clone was seen a few times. The chain links TRBV11-3 to TRBJ2-1; tentative D call: TRBD1 (5 bases). In germline, CDR1 is SGHNT, CDR2 YENEEA. The V end lost 5 bases, the J end lost 0 bases, and 11 bases lay between the germline ends. The CDR3 length is 15 residues. CDR3 amino acids: CASSRQSSSYNEQFF. CDR3 in DNA: TGTGCCAGCAGCCGACAGTCGAGCTCCTACAATGAGCAGTTCTTC.